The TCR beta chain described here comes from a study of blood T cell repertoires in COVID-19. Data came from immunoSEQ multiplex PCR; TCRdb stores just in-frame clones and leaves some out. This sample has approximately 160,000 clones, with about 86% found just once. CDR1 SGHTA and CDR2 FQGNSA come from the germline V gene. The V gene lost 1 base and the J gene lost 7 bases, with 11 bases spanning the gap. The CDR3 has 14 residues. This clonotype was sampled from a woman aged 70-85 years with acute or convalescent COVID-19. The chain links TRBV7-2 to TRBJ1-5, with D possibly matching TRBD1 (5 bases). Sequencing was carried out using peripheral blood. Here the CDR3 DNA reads TGTGCCAGCAGCTTAGGCCAGGGTATACAGCCCCAGCATTTT. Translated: CASSLGQGIQPQHF. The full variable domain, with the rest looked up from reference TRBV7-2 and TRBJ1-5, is GAGVSQSPSNKVTEKGKDVELRCDPISGHTALYWYRQSLGQGLEFLIYFQGNSAPDKSGLPSDRFSAERTGGSVSTLTIQRTQQEDSAVYLCASSLGQGIQPQHFGDGTRLSIL.